This record covers a single T cell receptor beta chain. Its antigen has not been determined. No base-level quality is on record; no much larger clone is a single base apart. The data were taken from a study of somatic mutations in cytotoxic T cells in rheumatoid arthritis (dated by TCRdb to between 2016 and 2019). About the investigation overall: Peripheral blood (just under 31 ml EDTA) was collected from patients immediately after diagnosis and before any treatment began. Patients and controls did not essentially differ in median age, which was nearly identical between the groups. A FACSAria II or Sony SH800 was used to flow-sort some V beta antibody-stained T-cell populations at nearly 100% purity, and TCRB sequencing was also done on sorted V beta1+ cells. TCRB deep sequencing covered about 60 patients with rheumatoid arthritis along with about 20 healthy controls. Whether expanded CD8+ T-cell clones in untreated, newly diagnosed rheumatoid arthritis carry somatic mutations was the study question, and clonality was characterized with TCRB deep sequencing. What the study reported, not specific to this receptor: There was no significant difference in CD8+ T-cell clonality between rheumatoid arthritis patients and age-matched healthy controls. Viral specificity could not be ruled out by absence from virus-specific databases, and the antigen targets of the expanded CD8+ clones remained unknown. The slight underrepresentation of TRBV07 in patients was not corrected for multiple comparisons. Several identical CD8+ TCRB sequences were found in both blood and synovial fluid, and in about an eighth of the roughly 60 patients the largest CD8+ clone exceeded 20% of CD8+ cells. CD8+ clonality increased with age in patients (Spearman r ≈ 0.46) but not in healthy controls.

V and J are truncated by 5 bases and 4 bases respectively, leaving an intervening sequence of 17 bases. CDR1 and CDR2, per the germline V gene, are SGHVS and FNYEAQ. The CDR3 goes from the cysteine to the phenylalanine over 16 residues. The DNA shown is the 48-base CDR3, in frame from base 1. CD4+ and CD8+ cells were isolated by positive magnetic bead selection on an AutoMACS, and purity was checked by flow cytometry. Clonal expansions were first screened by flow cytometry with a TCR V beta antibody panel, then characterized by TCRB deep sequencing of sorted CD8+ fractions. Peripheral blood mononuclear cells were obtained using density gradient separation with Ficoll-Paque PLUS. DNA was extracted from CD4-enriched, CD8-enriched or PBMC samples with Nucleospin Tissue or Tissue XS kits and quantified with a Qubit 2.0 fluorometer. Genomic DNA underwent TCRB CDR3 sequencing using the immunoSEQ assay. In the paper's pipeline: Only a few patient CD8+ clones larger than 1% matched published virus-specific TCRB sequences when compared against them. The analyses included only productive TCRB rearrangements. Defining a clone by its unique TCRB CDR3 sequence, the study calculated clonality as a productive clonality index derived from Shannon entropy. The template counts of each clone relative to the total templates per sample were used to calculate repertoire overlap between two samples. V-gene usage measured by flow cytometry correlated with TCRB sequencing V-gene usage, with a Spearman r of around 0.59. TCRdb provides this immuneACCESS table in a form limited to in-frame rearrangements. Some clones are lacking; in checked studies, under half of them reflect an unresolved V gene, and why the rest are absent is not known. That table furnishes V, J and clone size, whereas the DNA furnished D and trimming. For this sample there are 15,000 to 20,000 clones; about four fifths appear just once. Approximately 9.1% of the sample is in the top ten clones.

This sequence uses TRBV7-6 and TRBJ1-4; no D segment can be confidently identified. The sample comprised CD8+ T cells sorted from blood. This receptor was taken from an adult with rheumatoid arthritis. The CDR3 reads as follows: CASSPYRGSNNEKLFF. The sequenced DNA: TGTGCCAGCAGCCCTTACCGAGGATCGAATAATGAAAAACTGTTTTTT.